What follows are 3 T cell receptor beta chains derived from one specimen sequenced in a study of shared clonotypes between healthy human individuals. The method was immunoSEQ multiplex PCR; TCRdb's version includes in-frame clones alone and lacks a portion of them. The table records approximately 1,000,000 clones, around 78% of them present only once. Source material: memory CD4+ T cells from PBMCs. The subset denotes: CD45RA-negative fraction. The source of these receptors is a man in his late teens or twenties in good health. Some clones in this sample may be carry-over from other donors' samples.

The V call is TRBV30, the J call TRBJ2-5, with 9 bases identical to TRBD2. Trimming at V came to 5 bases and at J to 4 bases, leaving 11 bases not matched to a gene. The CDR3 has 15 residues. CDR1 GTSNPN and CDR2 SVGIG come from the germline V gene (reference sequence). In nucleotides, the CDR3 is TGTGCCTGGGGAGACGGACTAGCGATGACAGAGACCCAGTACTTC. Translated, it gives CAWGDGLAMTETQYF.

J is TRBJ1-1 and V is TRBV5-1; the D gene is possibly TRBD1 (5 bases). With 0 bases removed from V and 2 bases from J, the gap between germline ends came to 14 bases. The V gene's germline CDR1 is SGHRS and CDR2 YFSETQ. The CDR3 consists of 16 residues. The CDR3 sequence: CASSLANVGPNTEAFF. The CDR3 DNA follows: TGCGCCAGCAGCTTGGCTAATGTGGGGCCAAACACTGAAGCTTTCTTT.

This clone occurred many times. V is TRBV11-2 and J is TRBJ2-7, with D hard to call. Germline V gene lookup returns CDR1 SGHAT and CDR2 FQNNGV. This CDR3 is 13 amino acids long. Trimming cost V 0 bases and J 2 bases, with 5 bases left between them. The CDR3 region has the DNA TGTGCCAGCAGCTTAGACCAAACCTACGAGCAGTACTTC. Encoded protein: CASSLDQTYEQYF. Full variable domain (remainder filled in from reference TRBV11-2 and TRBJ2-7): EAGVAQSPRYKIIEKRQSVAFWCNPISGHATLYWYQQILGQGPKLLIQFQNNGVVDDSQLPKDRFSAERLKGVDSTLKIQPAKLEDSAVYLCASSLDQTYEQYFGPGTRLTVT.